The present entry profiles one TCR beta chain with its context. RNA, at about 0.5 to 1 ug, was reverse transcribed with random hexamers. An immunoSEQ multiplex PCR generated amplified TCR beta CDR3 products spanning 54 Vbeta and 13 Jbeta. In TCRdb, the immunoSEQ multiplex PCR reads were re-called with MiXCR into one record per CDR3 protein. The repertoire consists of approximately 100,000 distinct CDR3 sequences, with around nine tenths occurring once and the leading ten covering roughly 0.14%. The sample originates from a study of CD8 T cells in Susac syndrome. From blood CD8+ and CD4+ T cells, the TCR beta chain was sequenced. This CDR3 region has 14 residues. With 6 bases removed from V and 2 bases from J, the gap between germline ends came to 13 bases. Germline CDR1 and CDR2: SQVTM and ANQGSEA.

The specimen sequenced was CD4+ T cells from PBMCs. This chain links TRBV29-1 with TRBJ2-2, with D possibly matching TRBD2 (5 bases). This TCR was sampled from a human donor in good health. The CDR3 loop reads CSVWLRANTGELFF. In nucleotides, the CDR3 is TGCAGCGTGTGGTTGAGGGCCAACACCGGGGAGCTGTTTTTT.